These 26 T cell receptor beta chains were sequenced from one sample in a study of blood T cell repertoires in COVID-19. Libraries were prepared by immunoSEQ multiplex PCR; TCRdb keeps only in-frame clonotypes and omits some of them. The sample shows 200,000 to 250,000 clones, 70% to 90% of them seen only once. Sequenced: peripheral blood. Receptors were obtained from a young man with COVID-19, enrolled during active disease.

This chain links TRBV7-2 with TRBJ2-3; maybe TRBD2 (6 bases). Trimming shortened V by 3 bases and J by 0 bases, and 10 bases separated the two germline ends. Germline CDR1 is SGHTA and CDR2 is FQGNSA. This CDR3 contains 15 residues. CDR3 in DNA: TGTGCCAGCAGCTTCGGCGGGATGAGCACAGATACGCAGTATTTT. Its protein product is CASSFGGMSTDTQYF.

J is TRBJ2-2 and V is TRBV10-2, with 7 nucleotides matching TRBD2. The CDR3 has 14 residues. CDR1 WSHSY and CDR2 SAAADI come from the germline V gene. V shed 7 bases and J 0 bases; nucleotides not matched to a gene: 2. The CDR3 coding sequence is TGCGCCAGCAAGACTAGCTCGAACACCGGGGAGCTGTTTTTT. Amino acid sequence: CASKTSSNTGELFF.

This chain uses TRBV7-2 with TRBJ2-1; a weak D match, TRBD1 (6 bases). Germline assignment: CDR1 SGHTA and CDR2 FQGNSA. V was shortened by 6 bases and J by 7 bases, with 16 bases between the two germline ends. The CDR3 runs 14 residues. CDR3 coding DNA: TGTGCCAGCAGTTCCACAGGGTGGGGGAATGAGCAGTTCTTC. It encodes CASSSTGWGNEQFF.

This chain uses TRBV19 with TRBJ1-3; D is perhaps TRBD1 (5 bases). Trimming took 11 bases from V and 1 from J, leaving 15 bases between them. This CDR3 has 14 residues. Germline V gives CDR1 LNHDA, CDR2 SQIVND (reference sequence). As DNA, the CDR3 is TGTGCCTCCGCAGGACAAGCTTCTGGAAACACCATATATTTT. It is translated as CASAGQASGNTIYF.

CDR3 in DNA: TGTGCCAGTCTAGCGGCCGGAATCGGGGGCGAGCAGTACTTC. Residues: CASLAAGIGGEQYF. The chain recombines TRBV6-6 with TRBJ2-7; TRBD2 aligns across 7 bases. The germline V gene encodes CDR1 MNHNY and CDR2 SVGAGI (reference sequence). The J segment lost 6 bases and the V segment lost 9 bases, leaving 14 bases of the junction unmatched. This CDR3 region has 14 residues.

This chain links TRBV7-2 with TRBJ1-5; 9 bases line up with TRBD1. Germline lookup yields CDR1 SGHTA and CDR2 FQGNSA. This CDR3 region has 14 residues. Germline trimming cut 6 bases from V and 7 bases from J; bases unmatched to any gene: 7. CDR3 region: CASSRTGVEQPQHF. CDR3 DNA: TGTGCCAGCAGTCGGACAGGGGTCGAACAGCCCCAGCATTTT. The whole variable domain, filled in from reference TRBV7-2 and TRBJ1-5, reads GAGVSQSPSNKVTEKGKDVELRCDPISGHTALYWYRQSLGQGLEFLIYFQGNSAPDKSGLPSDRFSAERTGGSVSTLTIQRTQQEDSAVYLCASSRTGVEQPQHFGDGTRLSIL.

To note about this clone: Other DNA sequences in this sample translate to the same CDR3. The rearrangement links TRBV7-2 to TRBJ1-1; 8 nucleotides align to TRBD1. Germline V gives CDR1 SGHTA, CDR2 FQGNSA. V shed 2 bases, J shed 2 bases, and the junction held 4 bases outside the gene matches. The CDR3 loop spans 15 amino acids. The CDR3, as DNA: TGTGCCAGCAGCTTAAGAGGACAGGGCAACACTGAAGCTTTCTTT. Protein product: CASSLRGQGNTEAFF.

The V and J genes are TRBV7-2 and TRBJ1-1; maybe TRBD1 (5 bases). The CDR3 is made up of 13 amino acids. V was pared by 2 bases and J by 1 base, with 5 bases between. Per germline, CDR1 SGHTA and CDR2 FQGNSA. The CDR3 coding sequence is TGTGCCAGCAGCTTACAGGGGAACACTGAAGCTTTCTTT. It encodes CASSLQGNTEAFF. The entire variable domain, with the rest obtained from reference TRBV7-2 and TRBJ1-1, is as follows: GAGVSQSPSNKVTEKGKDVELRCDPISGHTALYWYRQSLGQGLEFLIYFQGNSAPDKSGLPSDRFSAERTGGSVSTLTIQRTQQEDSAVYLCASSLQGNTEAFFGQGTRLTVV.

The chain joins TRBV6-2 or TRBV6-3 to TRBJ1-5; D is possibly TRBD1 (6 bases). V lost 2 bases, J lost 7 bases, and 9 bases lay in between. This CDR3 comprises 13 residues. CDR1 is MNHEY and CDR2 is SVGEGT in the germline V gene. The CDR3 sequence: CASSYRDTQPQHF. The CDR3 region has the DNA TGTGCCAGCAGTTACAGGGACACCCAGCCCCAGCATTTT.

The chain uses TRBV4-3 and TRBJ1-5; 7 nucleotides match TRBD1. CDR3 length: 16 amino acids. Germline V gives CDR1 LGHNA, CDR2 YSLEER. The V and J ends lost 4 bases and 3 bases, in that order; junction bases with no gene match: 9. CDR3 DNA: TGCGCCAGCAGCCCAGCGATTGACAGGGACAATCAGCCCCAGCATTTT. Protein sequence: CASSPAIDRDNQPQHF.

CDR3 sequence reads: CASSQNTEAFF. In DNA form, the CDR3 reads TGTGCCAGCAGTCAGAACACTGAAGCTTTCTTT. The rearrangement uses TRBV28 and TRBJ1-1, with unresolved D. Germline V gene sequence: CDR1 MDHEN, CDR2 SYDVKM. The ends were cut back, 5 bases at V and 1 base at J, with 2 bases in the middle. This CDR3 contains 11 residues.

The chain is built from TRBV19 and TRBJ1-2; D possibly corresponds to TRBD1 (5 bases). Per germline, CDR1 LNHDA and CDR2 SQIVND (reference sequence). The CDR3 sequence is 14 residues long. Trimming removed 3 bases at V and 5 bases at J, with 13 bases between. This CDR3 is CASSIRGFVYGYTF. The CDR3 DNA follows: TGTGCCAGTAGTATTCGGGGGTTCGTTTATGGCTACACCTTC.

This clone appeared once. The chain combines TRBV7-2 with TRBJ1-2; 8 nucleotides line up with TRBD1. V shed 5 bases and J 3 bases; nucleotides not matched to a gene: 5. The CDR3 extends over 14 amino acids. In germline, CDR1 is SGHTA, CDR2 FQGNSA. CDR3 residues: CASSPRTGYYGYTF. In nucleotides, the CDR3 is TGTGCCAGCAGCCCAAGGACAGGGTACTATGGCTACACCTTC.

The V and J genes are TRBV15 and TRBJ1-4; TRBD1 is a possible D gene (5 bases). CDR3 length equals 13 residues. Germline V lookup: CDR1 LNHNV, CDR2 YYDKDF (reference sequence). V was shortened by 6 bases and J by 8 bases, with 13 bases between the two germline ends. The DNA for the CDR3 is TGTGCCACCAGTCCCAGACAGACCGAAAAACTGTTTTTT. Translation gives CATSPRQTEKLFF. The full variable domain, in which reference TRBV15 and TRBJ1-4 provide the parts outside the CDR3, is DAMVIQNPRYQVTQFGKPVTLSCSQTLNHNVMYWYQQKSSQAPKLLFHYYDKDFNNEADTPDNFQSRRPNTSFCFLDIRSPGLGDTAMYLCATSPRQTEKLFFGSGTQLSVL.

The chain combines TRBV18 with TRBJ2-7, with TRBD1 matching over 8 bases. The ends lost 3 bases at V and 5 bases at J; junction bases unmatched: 6. CDR1 and CDR2 (germline): KGHSH, LQKENI. The CDR3 extends over 14 amino acids. The CDR3 nucleotides read TGTGCCAGCTCACCGGACAGGGTAACTAACGAGCAGTACTTC. This encodes CASSPDRVTNEQYF.

This clone is a singleton in its sample. V gene TRBV9 combines with J gene TRBJ2-7; 13 bases fit TRBD2. The germline CDR1 and CDR2 sequences are SGDLS and YYNGEE. Unmatched junction bases numbered 4, after V lost 8 bases and J lost 5 bases. This CDR3 has 13 residues. CDR3 amino acids: CASTGTSGDEQYF. As DNA, the CDR3 is TGTGCCAGTACCGGGACTAGCGGGGACGAGCAGTACTTC.

The genes are TRBV5-4 and TRBJ1-3, with 7 positions matching TRBD1. Germline CDR1 SGHNT, CDR2 YYREEE (reference sequence). Trimming took 4 bases from V and 0 from J; bases not matched to a gene: 4. This CDR3 spans 15 amino acids. The CDR3 coding sequence is TGTGCCAGCAGCCCCCGGGACAGCTCTGGAAACACCATATATTTT. Protein: CASSPRDSSGNTIYF.

This clone showed up just once. The chain has TRBV4-2 and TRBJ2-7, with no clear D. Trimming took off 0 bases at V and 0 bases at J, with 3 bases between the two ends. The CDR3 loop spans 13 amino acids. Germline values: CDR1 LGHNA, CDR2 YNFKEQ. The CDR3 DNA sequence: TGTGCCAGCAGCCAAGATCTCTCCTACGAGCAGTACTTC. Translation: CASSQDLSYEQYF.

J is TRBJ2-7 and V is TRBV6-1; tentative D call: TRBD2 (5 bases). V was trimmed by 4 bases and J by 1 base, leaving 17 bases between them. The CDR3 covers 16 residues. Germline loops: CDR1 MNHNS, CDR2 SASEGT. The CDR3 DNA reads TGTGCCAGCAGTGCAAGTTTGAAAGCGGTATCCTACGAGCAGTACTTC. It codes for CASSASLKAVSYEQYF.

This chain links TRBV5-6 with TRBJ1-2; weak D call: TRBD1 (5 bases). The CDR3 spans 14 residues. Trimming shortened V by 4 bases and J by 8 bases, and 18 bases separated the two germline ends. Germline CDR1 is SGHDT and CDR2 is YYEEEE. CDR3 bases: TGTGCCAGCAGCCCCCCGGGGGGGACGGGAGGCTACACCTTC. Protein: CASSPPGGTGGYTF.

The rearrangement joins TRBV29-1 to TRBJ2-1; 7 bases fit TRBD1. V was clipped by 7 bases and J by 3 bases; unmatched bases: 6. This CDR3 spans 13 amino acids. CDR1 and CDR2 from the germline V gene are SQVTM and ANQGSEA. CDR3 nucleotide sequence: TGCAGCGCAGGGACAGCCCTCTACAATGAGCAGTTCTTC. Translating it yields CSAGTALYNEQFF.

The chain employs TRBV5-1 and TRBJ1-2; TRBD1 is a possible D gene (5 bases). V lost 3 bases to trimming and J lost 2 bases, with 14 bases between them. The CDR3 sequence is 15 residues long. Germline lookup yields CDR1 SGHRS and CDR2 YFSETQ. The CDR3 protein is CASSWREGLNYGYTF. The CDR3 DNA reads TGCGCCAGCAGCTGGAGGGAGGGGTTGAACTATGGCTACACCTTC.

The V gene is TRBV10-3, the J gene TRBJ2-3, with a weak D call TRBD2 (5 bases). Germline values: CDR1 ENHRY, CDR2 SYGVKD. The CDR3 sequence is 16 residues long. The V and J ends lost 4 bases and 0 bases respectively, with 14 bases between them. This CDR3 reads CAISAGLGESTDTQYF. The CDR3 DNA sequence: TGTGCCATCAGTGCCGGCTTGGGAGAAAGCACAGATACGCAGTATTTT.

The rearrangement joins TRBV5-1 to TRBJ2-7; 11 positions match TRBD2. The CDR3 has 15 residues. The germline V gene encodes CDR1 SGHRS and CDR2 YFSETQ. J lost 7 bases, V lost 0 bases, and 6 bases had no gene match. The CDR3 nucleotides are TGCGCCAGCAGCTTGGCACTAGCGGGAGCGGGGGAGCAGTACTTC. Protein: CASSLALAGAGEQYF. The full variable domain, rest sourced from reference TRBV5-1 and TRBJ2-7, is KAGVTQTPRYLIKTRGQQVTLSCSPISGHRSVSWYQQTPGQGLQFLFEYFSETQRNKGNFPGRFSGRQFSNSRSEMNVSTLELGDSALYLCASSLALAGAGEQYFGPGTRLTVT.

The chain uses TRBV6-2 or TRBV6-3 and TRBJ2-1, with TRBD2 identical over 9 bases. Per the germline V gene, CDR1 is MNHEY and CDR2 is SVGEGT. V trimming: 6 bases; J trimming: 6 bases; junction bases outside the gene matches: 12. This CDR3 contains 16 residues. In nucleotides, the CDR3 is TGTGCCAGCAGCTTAAGTATTAGCGGGAGACGCAATGAGCAGTTCTTC. As protein: CASSLSISGRRNEQFF.

The chain carries TRBV7-2 and TRBJ1-3; D might be TRBD1 (6 bases). V was cut by 1 base and J by 2 bases, with 9 bases left in between. The CDR3 totals 15 residues. Per germline, CDR1 SGHTA and CDR2 FQGNSA. Here the CDR3 DNA reads TGTGCCAGCAGCTTAGGGGCAGGGGCTGGAAACACCATATATTTT. It codes for CASSLGAGAGNTIYF.